This T cell receptor (beta chain) was retrieved from a study of CD8+CD57+ T cells in acquired aplastic anemia. Whole-study context: Isolated CD4+ and CD8+ cells, once sorted, yielded DNA averaging about 3.1 ug.

Investigators profiled TCR beta VDJ and CDR3 from genomic DNA template. TCRdb re-analysed the reads in MiXCR, keeping a single row per CDR3 protein. The table has 180,000 or so distinct CDR3 sequences, roughly half seen once. This CDR3 has 14 amino acids. In germline, CDR1 is SGHRS, CDR2 YFSETQ. The V segment lost 7 bases and the J segment 4 bases; nucleotides outside the gene matches: 8. The table lists this clonotype with many counts. The chain combines TRBV5-1 with TRBJ2-1, with 7 nucleotides matching TRBD2. The source is a human donor in good health. The specimen was sorted CD4+, CD8+, or CD8+CD57+ T cells (not recorded which) from PBMCs. The CDR3 DNA is TGCGCCAGCTCGGCGGGGGAAAATTACAATGAGCAGTTCTTC. It encodes CASSAGENYNEQFF.